Sequencing of this T cell receptor (beta chain) was carried out in a study of beta chain features in type 1 diabetes. Study outcomes and limitations: The similarity of naive, central memory and Treg TCRB repertoires appeared greater among patients than among healthy donors. Moderately but significantly shorter TCRB CDR3s were found in Type 1 diabetes patients in all four CD4+ subsets.

This clone has just a few counts. Its matching antigen is unknown. This CDR3 contains 14 residues. The J segment lost 5 bases and the V segment lost 5 bases, leaving 6 bases of the junction unmatched. Germline lookup yields CDR1 MDHEN and CDR2 SYDVKM. Every isolated RNA sample was fully reverse transcribed, so sequencing captured expressed TCRB transcripts. Measured with immunoSEQ multiplex PCR; TCRdb has only the in-frame clones, and not every one. The sample has roughly 300,000 clones, 7% to 9% seen once. This TCR was recovered from a woman between 18 and 29 years old in good health. The chain combines TRBV28 with TRBJ2-5, with 9 bases fitting TRBD1. The sequencing sample was made of central memory CD4+ T cells from blood. In nucleotides, the CDR3 is TGTGCCAGCAGTCCGGTGACAGGGGGGGAGACCCAGTACTTC. It yields the protein CASSPVTGGETQYF.